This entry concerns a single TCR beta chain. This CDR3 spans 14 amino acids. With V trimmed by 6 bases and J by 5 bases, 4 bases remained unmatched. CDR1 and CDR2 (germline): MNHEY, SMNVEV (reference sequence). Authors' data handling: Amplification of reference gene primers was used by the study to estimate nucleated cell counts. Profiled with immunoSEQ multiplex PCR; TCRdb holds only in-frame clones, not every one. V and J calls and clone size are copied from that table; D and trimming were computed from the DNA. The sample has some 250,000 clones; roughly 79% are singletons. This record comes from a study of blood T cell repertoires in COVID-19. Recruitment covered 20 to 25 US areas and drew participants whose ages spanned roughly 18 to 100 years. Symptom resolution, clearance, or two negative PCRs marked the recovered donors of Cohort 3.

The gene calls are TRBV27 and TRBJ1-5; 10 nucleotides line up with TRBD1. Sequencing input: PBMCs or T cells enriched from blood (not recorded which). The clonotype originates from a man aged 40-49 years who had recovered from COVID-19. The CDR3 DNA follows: TGTGCCAGCAGCGACAGGGGGCGGGATCAGCCCCAGCATTTT. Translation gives CASSDRGRDQPQHF.